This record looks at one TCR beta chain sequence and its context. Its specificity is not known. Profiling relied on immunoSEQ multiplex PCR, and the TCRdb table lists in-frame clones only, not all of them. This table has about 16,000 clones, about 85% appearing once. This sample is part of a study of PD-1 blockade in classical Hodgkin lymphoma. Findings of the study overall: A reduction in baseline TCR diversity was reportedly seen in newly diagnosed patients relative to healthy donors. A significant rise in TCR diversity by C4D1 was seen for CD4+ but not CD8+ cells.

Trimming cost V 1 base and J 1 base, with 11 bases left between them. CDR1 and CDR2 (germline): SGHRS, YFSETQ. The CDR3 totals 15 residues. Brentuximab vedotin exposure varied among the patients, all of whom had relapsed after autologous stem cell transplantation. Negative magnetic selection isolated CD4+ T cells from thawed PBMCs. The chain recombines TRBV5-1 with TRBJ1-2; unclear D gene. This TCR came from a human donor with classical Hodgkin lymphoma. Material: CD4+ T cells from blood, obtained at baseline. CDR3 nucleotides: TGCGCCAGCAGCTTGACAGTTCTTAATAACTATGGCTACACCTTC. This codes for CASSLTVLNNYGYTF.